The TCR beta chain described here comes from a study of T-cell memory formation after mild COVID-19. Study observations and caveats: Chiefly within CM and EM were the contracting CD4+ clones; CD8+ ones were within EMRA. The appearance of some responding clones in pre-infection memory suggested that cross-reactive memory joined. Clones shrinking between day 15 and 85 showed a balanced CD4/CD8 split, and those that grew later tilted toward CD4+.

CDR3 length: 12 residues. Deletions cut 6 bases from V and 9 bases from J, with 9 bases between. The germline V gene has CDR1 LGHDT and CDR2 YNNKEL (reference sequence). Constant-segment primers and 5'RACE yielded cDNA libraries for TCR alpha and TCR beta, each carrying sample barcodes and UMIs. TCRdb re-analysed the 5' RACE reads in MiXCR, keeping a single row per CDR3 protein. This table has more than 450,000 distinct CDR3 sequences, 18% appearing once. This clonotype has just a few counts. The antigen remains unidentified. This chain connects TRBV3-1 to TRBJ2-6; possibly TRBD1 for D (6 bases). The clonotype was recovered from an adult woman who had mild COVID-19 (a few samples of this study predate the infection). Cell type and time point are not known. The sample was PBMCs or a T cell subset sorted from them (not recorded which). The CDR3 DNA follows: TGTGCCAGCAGGACAGGAGGCAACGTCCTGACTTTC. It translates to CASRTGGNVLTF.